The 17 T cell receptor beta chains below come from one sample, sequenced in a study of control samples from healthy donors and cancer patients. The table came from immunoSEQ multiplex PCR; TCRdb's copy has only in-frame clones and leaves some out. The repertoire holds under 150,000 clones, around 87% seen once, with approximately 2.9% in the top ten. The source material was blood. These receptors were collected from a man aged 55 to 70 in good health.

The chain is built from TRBV10-3 and TRBJ1-2; D ambiguous. With 6 bases removed from V and 3 bases from J, the gap between germline ends came to 20 bases. This CDR3 contains 16 residues. Germline V CDR1 and CDR2: ENHRY, SYGVKD. The CDR3 sequence is CAIRSSSGEEYYGYTF. The CDR3 nucleotides are TGTGCCATCAGGAGTTCTAGTGGGGAGGAGTACTATGGCTACACCTTC.

The chain combines TRBV19 with TRBJ2-3; D unresolved. The length of the CDR3 is 15 residues. The germline gives CDR1 LNHDA, CDR2 SQIVND (reference sequence). Deletions cut 4 bases from V and 0 bases from J, with 11 bases between. CDR3 loop: CASSTGLPSTDTQYF. The CDR3 DNA is TGTGCCAGTAGTACGGGCCTCCCAAGCACAGATACGCAGTATTTT.

This clone came up once. This chain links TRBV10-3 with TRBJ1-5; TRBD1 might be the D (5 bases). The germline CDR1 and CDR2 sequences are ENHRY and SYGVKD. CDR3 length: 14 amino acids. Trimming took 2 bases from V and 2 from J, leaving 7 bases between them. CDR3 coding DNA: TGTGCCATCAGTGAGGGGGGTGGCAATCAGCCCCAGCATTTT. This codes for CAISEGGGNQPQHF.

The DNA of the CDR3 is TGTGCCGCACAGGGGGCTGGTCAGCCCCAGCATTTT. Translated: CAAQGAGQPQHF. The rearrangement links TRBV10-3 to TRBJ1-5, with 9 bases lining up with TRBD1. The CDR3 sequence is 12 residues long. V lost 11 bases, J lost 6 bases, and 5 bases stayed unmatched. Germline-derived CDR1 and CDR2 are ENHRY and SYGVKD.

The chain is built from TRBV6-1 and TRBJ1-3; the D gene is possibly TRBD1 (5 bases). CDR3 size: 14 residues. The germline gives CDR1 MNHNS, CDR2 SASEGT. Trimming took 1 base from V and 2 from J, leaving 6 bases between them. The CDR3 DNA reads TGTGCCAGCAGTGAAGGAGGGGCTGGAAACACCATATATTTT. It yields the protein CASSEGGAGNTIYF.

The J gene is TRBJ1-3, the V gene TRBV19; no firm D call. This CDR3 spans 16 amino acids. The V gene's germline CDR1 is LNHDA and CDR2 SQIVND (reference sequence). Trimming left V 3 bases short and J 5 bases short, with 17 bases between. CDR3 amino acids: CASSMWSGSSRNTIYF. For the CDR3, the DNA is TGTGCCAGTAGTATGTGGAGTGGGAGTTCGCGAAACACCATATATTTT.

The chain uses TRBV28 and TRBJ2-7; 9 bases are a match to TRBD1. Losses at the gene ends were 1 base for V and 7 bases for J; bases not matched to a gene: 5. The CDR3 covers 14 residues. Germline V gene sequence: CDR1 MDHEN, CDR2 SYDVKM. CDR3 DNA sequence: TGTGCCAGCAGTTTATCGGACAGGGGTCGAGAGCAGTACTTC. It yields the protein CASSLSDRGREQYF.

The chain couples TRBV7-2 to TRBJ1-2, with D possibly TRBD1 on 6 matching bases. This CDR3 contains 13 residues. Trimming pared 4 bases from V and 4 bases from J, leaving 10 bases between. Germline CDR1 SGHTA, CDR2 FQGNSA. CDR3 sequence (DNA): TGTGCCAGCAGCTCGGACAGAGCCTATGGCTACACCTTC. Its translation: CASSSDRAYGYTF.

The genes are TRBV20-1 and TRBJ2-3, with 9 bases fitting TRBD2. Germline V lookup: CDR1 DFQATT, CDR2 SNEGSKA (reference sequence). The CDR3 runs to 18 residues. The trim removed 3 bases at V and 4 bases at J, leaving 17 bases unmatched. The CDR3 spells CSASVVAGVDRLADTQYF. The CDR3, as DNA: TGCAGTGCTAGTGTGGTAGCGGGGGTGGATCGTCTTGCAGATACGCAGTATTTT.

V and J are TRBV19 and TRBJ1-2; D is unclear. Deletions cut 3 bases from V and 6 bases from J, with 11 bases between. The CDR3 covers 13 residues. Germline V gene sequence: CDR1 LNHDA, CDR2 SQIVND (reference sequence). CDR3 region: CASSMVVGNGYTF. In DNA, the CDR3 is TGTGCCAGTAGTATGGTGGTGGGAAATGGCTACACCTTC. The full variable domain, with the rest looked up from reference TRBV19 and TRBJ1-2, is DGGITQSPKYLFRKEGQNVTLSCEQNLNHDAMYWYRQDPGQGLRLIYYSQIVNDFQKGDIAEGYSVSREKKESFPLTVTSAQKNPTAFYLCASSMVVGNGYTFGSGTRLTVV.

J is TRBJ2-4 and V is TRBV21-1. TRBV21-1 has pseudogene status. The CDR3 extends over 15 amino acids. CDR3 bases: TGTGCCAGCAGCAAAGCAGGTGTGTCGGGGCACATTCAGTACTTC. Residues: CASSKAGVSGHIQYF.

The chain is built from TRBV6-5 and TRBJ1-1; D unclear. The CDR3 is made up of 15 amino acids. Germline V gene lookup returns CDR1 MNHEY and CDR2 SVGAGI. V lost 2 bases and J lost 0, with 10 bases in between. The CDR3 spells CASSYGGDLNTEAFF. The CDR3, as DNA: TGTGCCAGCAGTTACGGCGGGGATCTGAACACTGAAGCTTTCTTT.

This clone was seen only a few times. The CDR3 DNA follows: TGTGCCAGCAGTCGACACACTGAAGCTTTCTTT. It encodes CASSRHTEAFF. The V and J genes are TRBV6-6 and TRBJ1-1; D gene uncertain. Germline V gene lookup returns CDR1 MNHNY and CDR2 SVGAGI (reference sequence). Trimming shortened V by 5 bases and J by 3 bases, and 4 bases separated the two germline ends. CDR3 length: 11 residues.

This chain links TRBV7-2 with TRBJ2-3; D uncertain. Trimming took 2 bases from V and 2 from J, leaving 8 bases between them. The CDR3 runs 14 residues. Looked up from germline, CDR1 is SGHTA and CDR2 is FQGNSA. This chain's CDR3 is CASSLWANTDTQYF. The CDR3 nucleotides are TGTGCCAGCAGCTTATGGGCCAACACAGATACGCAGTATTTT.

The gene calls are TRBV5-1 and TRBJ1-4; tentatively, D is TRBD1 (6 bases). Trimming left V 4 bases short and J 5 bases short, with 15 bases between. The CDR3 runs 15 residues. Germline CDR1 and CDR2: SGHRS and YFSETQ. For the CDR3, the DNA is TGCGCCAGCAGCCCGCTAGGACAGCCAAATGAAAAACTGTTTTTT. Amino acid sequence: CASSPLGQPNEKLFF.

The chain couples TRBV5-1 to TRBJ2-3; possibly TRBD1 for D (5 bases). The CDR3 totals 16 residues. With 0 bases removed from V and 4 bases from J, the gap between germline ends came to 15 bases. From germline, CDR1 is SGHRS and CDR2 YFSETQ. CDR3 residues: CASSLEKGIIADTQYF. The CDR3 DNA follows: TGCGCCAGCAGCTTGGAAAAGGGGATTATCGCAGATACGCAGTATTTT.

The chain links TRBV7-9 to TRBJ2-7; 8 positions agree with TRBD1. The CDR3 is 14 residues long. Germline CDR1 reads SEHNR; CDR2 reads FQNEAQ (reference sequence). Trimming at V came to 4 bases and at J to 10 bases, leaving 12 bases not matched to a gene. This CDR3 is CASSSQGGQEKQYF. The CDR3 DNA follows: TGTGCCAGCAGCTCCCAGGGGGGACAGGAAAAACAGTACTTC.